This T cell receptor (beta chain) comes out of a study of Ad26.COV2.S vaccination and SARS-CoV-2 variants. For the study at large: The study gave Ad26.COV2.S intramuscularly, once or twice 56 days apart.

Using immunoSEQ multiplex PCR, the repertoire was profiled, and TCRdb retains in-frame clones only, with some absent. The sample lists approximately 350,000 clones; around 87% were seen once. In regard to this clone: Its antigen remains unidentified.

Study-wide results and caveats: Measurement of non-spike TCR breadth gave similar results in vaccine and placebo recipients.

The treatment denotes: 15 to 20 received Ad26.COV2.S at low or high dose, single or two shots; about 5 received placebo; per-sample allocation not given. Samples were taken on day 63 after the first vaccine or placebo injection. This adult donor, from Boston, was 18-55 years old. Vaccination employed an Ad26 vector expressing the Wuhan-strain SARS-CoV-2 spike. Germline V gene data show CDR1 as LGHNT and CDR2 as FRNRAP. Trimming cost V 7 bases and J 7 bases, with 20 bases left between them. CDR3 length equals 15 residues. This chain joins TRBV12-5 and TRBJ1-5; weak D call: TRBD1 (6 bases). Material: peripheral blood, obtained in a trial of Ad26.COV2.S vaccine versus placebo. This receptor was obtained from a person aged 18-60 years who received the Ad26.COV2.S COVID-19 vaccine or a placebo. The CDR3 bases are TGTGCTAGTGTTAGGGGTAGGGGGGACCGGCAGCCCCAGCATTTT. Translating gives CASVRGRGDRQPQHF.